The present T cell receptor (beta chain) was sequenced within a study of T-cell reconstitution after alpha-beta-depleted transplantation in children. From germline, CDR1 is DFQATT and CDR2 SNEGSKA (reference sequence). Deletions cut 3 bases from V and 7 bases from J, with 12 bases between. CDR3 length: 13 residues. Library preparation (for TCRbeta) was performed with unique molecular identifiers. TCRdb passed the PCR reads through MiXCR, listing each CDR3 protein once. The table records 380,000 or so distinct CDR3 sequences, about 14% of them present only once. This clonotype turned up a few times. The TCR comes from a human donor who donated a stem cell graft to a child with Fanconi anemia. The chain joins TRBV20-1 to TRBJ2-2, with D possibly being TRBD1 (5 bases). The specimen comprised PBMCs, sampled from the stem cell graft. The CDR3 protein is CSASRRVGGELFF. The CDR3 nucleotides are TGCAGTGCTAGTCGCAGGGTCGGCGGGGAGCTGTTTTTT.